Below are 31 T cell receptor beta chains sequenced from a single sample in a study of CD8 T cells in ankylosing spondylitis. TCRdb reanalysed the 5' RACE reads using MiXCR and keeps one entry per CDR3 protein. This sample carries some 70,000 distinct CDR3 sequences, approximately 5% of them seen once, and the ten largest clones take approximately 2%. The sequenced sample consisted of blood, either unsorted or a sorted T cell fraction (not recorded which). These receptors were obtained from a male donor with ankylosing spondylitis or in good health (not recorded which).

The sample holds many counts of this clonotype. The chain is built from TRBV5-1 and TRBJ2-2, with TRBD2 identical over 9 bases. With 0 bases clipped from V and 2 bases from J, the junction kept 8 bases outside the gene matches. This CDR3 contains 18 residues. Germline-derived CDR1 and CDR2 are SGHRS and YFSETQ. The CDR3 loop is CASSLAIRTSENTGELFF. Here the CDR3 DNA reads TGCGCCAGCAGCTTGGCCATCCGGACTAGCGAAAACACCGGGGAGCTGTTTTTT.

This clonotype was detected ten times or more. This rearrangement joins TRBV2 to TRBJ1-1, with unresolved D. The germline gives CDR1 SNHLY, CDR2 FYNNEI. The length of the CDR3 is 13 residues. The germline V and J ends were trimmed by 3 bases and 4 bases, with 9 bases remaining between them. The CDR3 sequence is CASSDDRSTEAFF. The CDR3 DNA is TGTGCCAGCAGTGACGATAGGAGCACTGAAGCTTTCTTT.

In this sample, this clonotype turned up many times. The J gene is TRBJ1-4, the V gene TRBV20-1; TRBD1 aligns across 7 bases. This CDR3 has 13 residues. V gave up 6 bases and J gave up 7 bases; unmatched junction bases: 8. The germline gives CDR1 DFQATT, CDR2 SNEGSKA (reference sequence). The chain's CDR3 is CSAPGGWGEKLFF. Here the CDR3 DNA reads TGCAGTGCACCAGGGGGGTGGGGTGAAAAACTGTTTTTT.

Ten or more counts support this clonotype. This chain joins TRBV29-1 and TRBJ2-7, with D possibly matching TRBD2 (5 bases). This CDR3 is 14 amino acids long. V was trimmed by 7 bases and J by 5 bases, leaving 21 bases between them. Germline assignment: CDR1 SQVTM and CDR2 ANQGSEA. DNA of the CDR3: TGCAGCGCGGAGAGGGATCGACTTTCCCACGAGCAGTACTTC. It yields the protein CSAERDRLSHEQYF.

This clonotype has at least ten counts. V and J are TRBV7-2 and TRBJ2-7; 9 bases line up with TRBD2. This CDR3 has 15 amino acids. Germline lookup yields CDR1 SGHTA and CDR2 FQGNSA. V was pared by 1 base and J by 1 base, with 2 bases of the junction left unmatched. The CDR3 region has the DNA TGTGCCAGCAGCTTAGATGCGGGGGGGTCCTACGAGCAGTACTTC. Protein: CASSLDAGGSYEQYF.

Many counts were recorded for this clonotype. The CDR3 sequence: CASSLGGGNEQFF. DNA of the CDR3: TGTGCCAGCAGCTTAGGTGGTGGAAATGAGCAGTTCTTC. The gene calls are TRBV7-7 and TRBJ2-1, with unresolved D. The germline V and J ends were trimmed by 1 base and 7 bases, with 8 bases remaining between them. Germline V gives CDR1 SSHAT, CDR2 FNYEAQ (reference sequence). This CDR3 spans 13 amino acids.

In this sample, this clonotype turned up many times. The chain links TRBV10-3 to TRBJ1-2; D gene uncertain. The V and J ends lost 6 bases and 6 bases respectively, with 8 bases between them. The length of the CDR3 is 11 residues. Per germline, CDR1 ENHRY and CDR2 SYGVKD. The CDR3 sequence is CAISILDGYTF. The CDR3 DNA reads as TGTGCCATCAGCATACTTGATGGCTACACCTTC.

This clonotype has at least ten counts. V and J are TRBV10-3 and TRBJ2-5; 8 nucleotides match TRBD2. Per the germline V gene, CDR1 is ENHRY and CDR2 is SYGVKD. The V and J ends lost 0 bases and 3 bases, in that order; junction bases with no gene match: 6. The CDR3 has 16 residues. The CDR3: CAISESARGAEETQYF. CDR3 sequence (DNA): TGTGCCATCAGTGAGTCGGCGCGGGGGGCCGAAGAGACCCAGTACTTC.

At least ten counts were recorded for this clonotype. The chain recombines TRBV5-5 with TRBJ2-1, with 9 bases aligning to TRBD2. The J segment lost 2 bases and the V segment lost 0 bases, leaving 3 bases of the junction unmatched. Germline loops: CDR1 SGHKS, CDR2 YYEKEE (reference sequence). CDR3 length: 16 residues. The CDR3 region has the DNA TGTGCCAGCAGCTTGGTGGCTAGCGGGGCCTACAATGAGCAGTTCTTC. It is translated as CASSLVASGAYNEQFF.

Worth noting for this clonotype: A much larger clone lies one base from this, so it may be a read error. The rearrangement links TRBV2 to TRBJ2-5, with D possibly TRBD1 on 7 matching bases. Germline V gene sequence: CDR1 SNHLY, CDR2 FYNNEI. This CDR3 has 15 residues. The V gene lost 4 bases and the J gene lost 5 bases, with 17 bases spanning the gap. The CDR3 region is CASSAGGTGVETQYF. For the CDR3, the DNA is TGTGCCAGCAGTGCAGGGGGGACGGGCGTGGAGACCCAGTACTTC. The entire variable domain, with the rest obtained from reference TRBV2 and TRBJ2-5, is as follows: EPEVTQTPSHQVTQMGQEVILRCVPISNHLYFYWYRQILGQKVEFLVSFYNNEISEKSEIFDDQFSVERPDGSNFTLKIRSTKLEDSAMYFCASSAGGTGVETQYFGPGTRLLVL.

The chain links TRBV28 to TRBJ2-1; no clear D gene. V lost 10 bases and J lost 0, with 16 bases in between. The CDR3 runs to 15 residues. Germline CDR1 is MDHEN and CDR2 is SYDVKM. The CDR3 is CAMGPGRLSYNEQFF. In DNA, the CDR3 is TGTGCCATGGGCCCCGGCCGCCTCTCCTACAATGAGCAGTTCTTC.

By proportion, this clonotype is medium-sized (0.01 to 0.1%). An end of the junction does not agree with germline; a read error may underlie this. The gene calls are TRBV12-3 or TRBV12-4 and TRBJ2-5; no definite D call. The CDR3 sequence is 11 residues long. CDR3 DNA: TGCGCCAGCAGCTTGGGAGAGACCCAGTACTTC. Its protein product is CASSLGETQYF.

At least ten counts were recorded for this clonotype. V gene TRBV7-3 combines with J gene TRBJ2-5, with D possibly matching TRBD2 (6 bases). The length of the CDR3 is 15 residues. V was trimmed by 2 bases and J by 2 bases, leaving 12 bases between them. The germline gives CDR1 SGHTA, CDR2 FQGTGA. CDR3 bases: TGTGCCAGCAGCTTATGGGGGACTCGGCAAGAGACCCAGTACTTC. This encodes CASSLWGTRQETQYF.

Ten or more counts support this clonotype. The junction differs from germline at one of its ends, possibly a read error. The rearrangement links TRBV7-7 to TRBJ2-7; TRBD1 is a possible D gene (5 bases). The germline V gene has CDR1 SSHAT and CDR2 FNYEAQ (reference sequence). This CDR3 comprises 13 residues. CDR3 amino acids: CASSQSGSYEQYF. DNA for the CDR3: TGTGCTAGCAGCCAATCAGGGTCCTACGAGCAGTACTTC.

This clonotype was counted ten times or more. This rearrangement joins TRBV29-1 to TRBJ2-3, with 16 bases aligning to TRBD2. The V segment lost 6 bases and the J segment 4 bases; nucleotides outside the gene matches: 1. The CDR3 sequence is 14 residues long. CDR1 SQVTM and CDR2 ANQGSEA come from the germline V gene. The CDR3 reads CSVGTSGGADTQYF. As DNA, the CDR3 is TGCAGCGTCGGGACTAGCGGGGGGGCAGATACGCAGTATTTT.

The sample holds many counts of this clonotype. The chain recombines TRBV2 with TRBJ2-1; 7 nucleotides align to TRBD2. With V trimmed by 10 bases and J by 8 bases, 8 bases remained unmatched. From germline, CDR1 is SNHLY and CDR2 FYNNEI. The CDR3 has 12 amino acids. CDR3 bases: TGTGCCACCAAGGGACTATCCGATGAGCAGTTCTTC. This codes for CATKGLSDEQFF.

This clonotype was seen ten or more times. The chain has TRBV5-1 and TRBJ2-2, with TRBD2 identical over 7 bases. CDR3 length equals 15 residues. From germline, CDR1 is SGHRS and CDR2 YFSETQ. The J segment lost 3 bases and the V segment lost 5 bases, leaving 7 bases of the junction unmatched. The CDR3, as DNA: TGCGCCAGCAGTCCTAGCGGAAGGTACACCGGGGAGCTGTTTTTT. It yields the protein CASSPSGRYTGELFF.

The V and J genes are TRBV9 and TRBJ2-3; unclear D gene. The V gene's germline CDR1 is SGDLS and CDR2 YYNGEE. V lost 2 bases, J lost 7 bases, and 14 bases lay in between. This CDR3 contains 14 residues. The DNA for the CDR3 is TGTGCCAGCAGCGTCGACTTTGACGGAAATACGCAGTATTTT. This translates into CASSVDFDGNTQYF.

In this sample, this clonotype turned up many times. The chain joins TRBV19 to TRBJ1-5; TRBD1 might be the D (5 bases). The CDR3 spans 14 residues. The V end was cut by 5 bases, the J end by 0 bases, with 8 bases between. Germline values: CDR1 LNHDA, CDR2 SQIVND (reference sequence). DNA for the CDR3: TGTGCCAGTAGTCAGACAGATAGCAATCAGCCCCAGCATTTT. This gives the protein CASSQTDSNQPQHF. Combining the CDR3 with reference TRBV19 and TRBJ1-5 gives the whole variable domain DGGITQSPKYLFRKEGQNVTLSCEQNLNHDAMYWYRQDPGQGLRLIYYSQIVNDFQKGDIAEGYSVSREKKESFPLTVTSAQKNPTAFYLCASSQTDSNQPQHFGDGTRLSIL.

This clonotype was seen ten or more times. The chain couples TRBV5-4 to TRBJ1-2; tentatively, D is TRBD1 (6 bases). V was pared by 4 bases and J by 7 bases, with 17 bases between. Looked up from germline, CDR1 is SGHNT and CDR2 is YYREEE (reference sequence). The CDR3 has 14 amino acids. CDR3 loop: CASSTGTVETGYTF. Written as DNA, the CDR3 is TGTGCCAGCAGCACAGGGACGGTGGAAACTGGCTACACCTTC. The full variable domain, rest sourced from reference TRBV5-4 and TRBJ1-2, is ETGVTQSPTHLIKTRGQQVTLRCSSQSGHNTVSWYQQALGQGPQFIFQYYREEENGRGNFPPRFSGLQFPNYSSELNVNALELDDSALYLCASSTGTVETGYTFGSGTRLTVV.

This clonotype has a count of ten or more. The chain couples TRBV30 to TRBJ2-1; D possibly corresponds to TRBD2 (6 bases). Trimming removed 2 bases from V and 9 bases from J, with 14 bases in between. Per the germline V gene, CDR1 is GTSNPN and CDR2 is SVGIG (reference sequence). The CDR3 consists of 13 residues. The CDR3 DNA follows: TGTGCCTGGAGTATCGGGGCGGGATCTGAGCAGTTCTTC. Its translation is CAWSIGAGSEQFF.

This clonotype has ten or more counts. The rearrangement joins TRBV20-1 to TRBJ1-2, with 11 bases identical to TRBD1. V trimming: 1 base; J trimming: 8 bases; junction bases outside the gene matches: 9. The V gene's germline CDR1 is DFQATT and CDR2 SNEGSKA (reference sequence). The CDR3 contains 15 residues. This CDR3 is CSARGTGGPSSGYTF. CDR3 bases: TGCAGTGCTAGAGGGACAGGGGGCCCGTCGAGCGGCTACACCTTC.

This clonotype was detected many times. The gene calls are TRBV20-1 and TRBJ2-3; the D gene is possibly TRBD2 (7 bases). The CDR3 length is 18 residues. CDR1 is DFQATT, CDR2 SNEGSKA, per germline (reference sequence). Trimming took off 0 bases at V and 1 base at J, with 20 bases between the two ends. This CDR3 is CSARDPSGGGEGTDTQYF. The CDR3 bases are TGCAGTGCTAGAGATCCTTCGGGGGGCGGGGAGGGCACAGATACGCAGTATTTT.

This clonotype was observed many times. This chain joins TRBV20-1 and TRBJ1-1; 7 bases fit TRBD1. V lost 7 bases and J lost 3; bases outside the gene matches: 17. CDR3 size: 16 residues. Germline CDR1 and CDR2: DFQATT and SNEGSKA (reference sequence). The CDR3 reads CSVPNLRGIGDTEAFF. The CDR3 DNA sequence: TGCAGTGTCCCCAATCTCAGGGGGATTGGGGACACTGAAGCTTTCTTT.

This clonotype was detected ten times or more. This rearrangement joins TRBV3-1 to TRBJ2-7, with D possibly TRBD1 on 5 matching bases. V dropped 0 bases and J dropped 11 bases, with 11 bases sitting between them. CDR1 and CDR2 (germline): LGHDT, YNNKEL (reference sequence). The CDR3 sequence is 12 residues long. The CDR3 is CASSQDLTGKYF. CDR3 nucleotides: TGTGCCAGCAGCCAAGATCTTACAGGAAAGTACTTC.

This clonotype has ten or more counts. The chain couples TRBV6-6 to TRBJ2-7; the D gene could be TRBD1 or TRBD2 (5 bases each). V lost 6 bases to trimming and J lost 3 bases, with 9 bases between them. CDR3 length: 12 amino acids. CDR1 MNHNY and CDR2 SVGAGI come from the germline V gene (reference sequence). CDR3 sequence reads: CASSGTGYEQYF. CDR3 sequence (DNA): TGTGCCAGCAGCGGGACGGGCTACGAGCAGTACTTC.

In its sample, this clonotype was seen many times. V gene TRBV25-1 combines with J gene TRBJ1-1; 9 bases line up with TRBD1. The CDR3 is made up of 15 amino acids. The V segment lost 3 bases and the J segment 2 bases; nucleotides outside the gene matches: 4. Germline assignment: CDR1 MGHDK and CDR2 SYGVNS. CDR3 region: CASSDPGQGNTEAFF. In DNA form, the CDR3 reads TGTGCCAGCAGTGATCCGGGACAGGGTAACACTGAAGCTTTCTTT.

V is TRBV20-1 and J is TRBJ1-2, with D tentatively TRBD1 (5 bases). V was cut by 0 bases and J by 10 bases, with 15 bases left in between. The CDR3 extends over 13 amino acids. In germline, CDR1 is DFQATT, CDR2 SNEGSKA (reference sequence). CDR3 in DNA: TGCAGTGCTAGAGATTCCGTCGGACATGACTACACCTTC. This codes for CSARDSVGHDYTF.

This clonotype was seen ten or more times. The chain joins TRBV29-1 to TRBJ1-2, with TRBD1 matching 11 bases. V trimming: 6 bases; J trimming: 6 bases; junction bases outside the gene matches: 15. The germline V gene has CDR1 SQVTM and CDR2 ANQGSEA. The CDR3 sequence is 16 residues long. CDR3 coding DNA: TGCAGCGTAGGGTGGGGAGCCCGGACAGGGGGCGATGGCTACACCTTC. This encodes CSVGWGARTGGDGYTF.

For this clonotype: Its ends do not fully match the called genes, so a read error is possible. The V gene is TRBV7-2, the J gene TRBJ2-1; D may be TRBD1 (5 bases). Looked up from germline, CDR1 is SGHTA and CDR2 is FQGNSA. The CDR3 is 13 amino acids. The CDR3 coding sequence is TGTGCCAGCAGCGCCTCTAATCAGGGTAGTCCGGTCTTC. Amino acids: CASSASNQGSPVF.

This clonotype was seen ten or more times. The chain joins TRBV5-1 to TRBJ2-1; tentatively, D is TRBD1 or TRBD2 (6 bases each). This CDR3 has 15 residues. V was cut by 4 bases and J by 3 bases, with 14 bases left in between. CDR1 SGHRS and CDR2 YFSETQ come from the germline V gene. CDR3 region: CASSPGGAGYNEQFF. The DNA of the CDR3 is TGCGCCAGCAGCCCCGGGGGCGCCGGCTACAATGAGCAGTTCTTC.